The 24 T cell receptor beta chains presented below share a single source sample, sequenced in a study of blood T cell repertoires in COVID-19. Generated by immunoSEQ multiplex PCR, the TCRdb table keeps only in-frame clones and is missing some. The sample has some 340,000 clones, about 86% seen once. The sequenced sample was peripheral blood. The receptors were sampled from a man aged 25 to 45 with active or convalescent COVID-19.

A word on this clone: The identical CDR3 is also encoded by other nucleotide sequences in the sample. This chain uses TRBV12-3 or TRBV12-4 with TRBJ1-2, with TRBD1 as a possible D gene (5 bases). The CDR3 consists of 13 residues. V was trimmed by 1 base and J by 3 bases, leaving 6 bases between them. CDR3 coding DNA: TGTGCCAGCAGTTTAGGGGGGGACTATGGCTACACCTTC. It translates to CASSLGGDYGYTF.

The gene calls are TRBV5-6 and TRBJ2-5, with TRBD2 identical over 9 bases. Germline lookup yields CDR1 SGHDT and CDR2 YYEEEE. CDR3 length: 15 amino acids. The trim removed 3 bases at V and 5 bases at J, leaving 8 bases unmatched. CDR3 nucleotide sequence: TGTGCCAGCAGCTGGGGGACTAGCCCGTGGGAGACCCAGTACTTC. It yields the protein CASSWGTSPWETQYF.

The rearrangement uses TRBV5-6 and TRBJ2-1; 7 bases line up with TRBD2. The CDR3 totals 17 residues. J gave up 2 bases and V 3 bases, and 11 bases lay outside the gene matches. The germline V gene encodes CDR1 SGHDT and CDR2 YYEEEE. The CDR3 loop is CASSSFHGGGPYNEQFF. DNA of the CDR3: TGTGCCAGCAGCTCCTTCCACGGCGGGGGACCCTACAATGAGCAGTTCTTC.

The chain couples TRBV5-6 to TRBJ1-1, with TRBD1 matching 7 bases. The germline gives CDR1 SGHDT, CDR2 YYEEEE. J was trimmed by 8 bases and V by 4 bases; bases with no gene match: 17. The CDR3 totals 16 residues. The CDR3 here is CASSPFHSAGQEEAFF. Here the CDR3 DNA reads TGTGCCAGCAGCCCTTTCCATTCCGCCGGACAGGAAGAAGCTTTCTTT.

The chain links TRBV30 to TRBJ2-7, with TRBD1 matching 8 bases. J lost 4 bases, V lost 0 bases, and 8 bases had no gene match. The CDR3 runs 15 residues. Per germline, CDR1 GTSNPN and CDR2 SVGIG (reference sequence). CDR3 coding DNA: TGTGCCTGGAGTGTACCGACAGGGGCCCGTTACGAGCAGTACTTC. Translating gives CAWSVPTGARYEQYF. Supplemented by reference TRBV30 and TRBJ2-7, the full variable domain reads SQTIHQWPATLVQPVGSPLSLECTVEGTSNPNLYWYRQAAGRGLQLLFYSVGIGQISSEVPQNLSASRPQDRQFILSSKKLLLSDSGFYLCAWSVPTGARYEQYFGPGTRLTVT.

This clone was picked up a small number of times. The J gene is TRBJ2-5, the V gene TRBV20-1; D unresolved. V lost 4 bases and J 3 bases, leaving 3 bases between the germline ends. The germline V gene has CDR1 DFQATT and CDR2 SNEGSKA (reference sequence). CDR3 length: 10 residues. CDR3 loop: CSATEETQYF. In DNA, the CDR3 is TGCAGTGCTACGGAAGAGACCCAGTACTTC.

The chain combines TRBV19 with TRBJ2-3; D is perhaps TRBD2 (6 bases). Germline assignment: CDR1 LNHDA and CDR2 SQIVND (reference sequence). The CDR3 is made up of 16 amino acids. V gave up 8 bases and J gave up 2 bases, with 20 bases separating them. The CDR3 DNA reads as TGTGCCAGTGCGCTGACCGGGACTCCACTCACAGATACGCAGTATTTT. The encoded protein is CASALTGTPLTDTQYF.

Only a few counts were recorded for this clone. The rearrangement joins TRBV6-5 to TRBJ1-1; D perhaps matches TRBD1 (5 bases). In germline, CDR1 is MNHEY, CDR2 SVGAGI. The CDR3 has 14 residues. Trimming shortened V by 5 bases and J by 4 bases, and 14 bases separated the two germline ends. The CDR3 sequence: CASSLGGGRTEAFF. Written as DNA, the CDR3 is TGTGCCAGCAGTCTGGGGGGAGGGCGCACTGAAGCTTTCTTT.

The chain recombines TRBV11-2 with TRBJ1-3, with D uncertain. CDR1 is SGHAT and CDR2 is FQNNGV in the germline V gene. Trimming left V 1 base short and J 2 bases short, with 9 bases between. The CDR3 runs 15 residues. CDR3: CASSLGGPPGNTIYF. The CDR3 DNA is TGTGCCAGCAGCTTAGGTGGGCCCCCTGGAAACACCATATATTTT.

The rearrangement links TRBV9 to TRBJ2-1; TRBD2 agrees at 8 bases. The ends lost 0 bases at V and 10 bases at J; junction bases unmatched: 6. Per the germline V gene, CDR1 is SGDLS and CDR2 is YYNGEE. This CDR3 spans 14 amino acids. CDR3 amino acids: CASSVEAGGREQFF. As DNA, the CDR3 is TGTGCCAGCAGCGTAGAGGCGGGGGGCCGGGAGCAGTTCTTC.

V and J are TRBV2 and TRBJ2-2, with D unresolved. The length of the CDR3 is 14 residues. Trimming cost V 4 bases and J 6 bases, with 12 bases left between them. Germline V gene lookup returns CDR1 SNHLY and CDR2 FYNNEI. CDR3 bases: TGTGCCAGCAGTGTGGTGCAGGCGCCCGGGGAGCTGTTTTTT. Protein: CASSVVQAPGELFF.

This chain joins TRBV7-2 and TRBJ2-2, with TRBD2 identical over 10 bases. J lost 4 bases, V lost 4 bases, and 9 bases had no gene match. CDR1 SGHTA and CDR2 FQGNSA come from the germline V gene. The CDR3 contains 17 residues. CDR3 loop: CASSSGSGRASTGELFF. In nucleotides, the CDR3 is TGTGCCAGCAGCTCGGGAAGCGGGAGGGCTAGCACCGGGGAGCTGTTTTTT.

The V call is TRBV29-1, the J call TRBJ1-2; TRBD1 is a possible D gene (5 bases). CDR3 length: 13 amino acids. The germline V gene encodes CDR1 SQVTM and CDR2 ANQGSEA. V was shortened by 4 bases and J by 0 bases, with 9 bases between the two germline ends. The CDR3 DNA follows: TGCAGCGTTGGCGGGGGAACTAACTATGGCTACACCTTC. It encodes CSVGGGTNYGYTF.

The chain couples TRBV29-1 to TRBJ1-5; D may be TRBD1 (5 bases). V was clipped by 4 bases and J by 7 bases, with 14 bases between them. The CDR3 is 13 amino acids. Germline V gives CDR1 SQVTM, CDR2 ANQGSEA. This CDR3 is CSVAGVSGQPQHF. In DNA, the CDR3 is TGCAGCGTTGCGGGGGTAAGCGGACAGCCCCAGCATTTT.

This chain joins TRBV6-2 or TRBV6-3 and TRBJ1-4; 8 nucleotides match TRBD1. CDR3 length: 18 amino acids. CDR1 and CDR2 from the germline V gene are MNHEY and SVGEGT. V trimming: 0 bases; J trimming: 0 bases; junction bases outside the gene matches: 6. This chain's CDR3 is CASSYSAGQASTNEKLFF. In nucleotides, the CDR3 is TGTGCCAGCAGTTACTCGGCGGGACAGGCTTCAACTAATGAAAAACTGTTTTTT.

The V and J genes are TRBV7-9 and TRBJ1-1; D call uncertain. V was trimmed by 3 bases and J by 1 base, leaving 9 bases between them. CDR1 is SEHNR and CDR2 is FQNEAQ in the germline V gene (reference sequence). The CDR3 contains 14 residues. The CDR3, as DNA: TGTGCCAGCAGCTTGCAGGTTAAGAACACTGAAGCTTTCTTT. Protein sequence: CASSLQVKNTEAFF.

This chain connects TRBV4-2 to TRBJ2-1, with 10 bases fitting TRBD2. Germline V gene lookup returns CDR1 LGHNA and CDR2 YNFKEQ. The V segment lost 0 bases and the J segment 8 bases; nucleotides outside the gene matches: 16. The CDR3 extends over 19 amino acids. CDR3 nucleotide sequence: TGTGCCAGCAGCCAAGATGATAGGGTGCCTAGCGGGGGTCCAGATGAGCAGTTCTTC. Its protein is CASSQDDRVPSGGPDEQFF.

CDR3 loop: CASRNQVRDRGGKLFF. The CDR3 DNA reads TGCGCCAGCAGAAACCAGGTCCGGGACAGGGGGGGAAAACTGTTTTTT. This chain joins TRBV5-1 and TRBJ1-4; 11 nucleotides agree with TRBD1. With 5 bases clipped from V and 10 bases from J, the junction kept 13 bases outside the gene matches. CDR1 is SGHRS, CDR2 YFSETQ, per germline. The CDR3 loop spans 16 amino acids.

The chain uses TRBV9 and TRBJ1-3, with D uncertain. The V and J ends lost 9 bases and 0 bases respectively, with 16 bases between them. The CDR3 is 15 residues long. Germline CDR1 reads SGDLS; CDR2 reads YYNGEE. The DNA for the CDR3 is TGTGCCACCGGGCGAGGGCCCAGCTCTGGAAACACCATATATTTT. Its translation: CATGRGPSSGNTIYF.

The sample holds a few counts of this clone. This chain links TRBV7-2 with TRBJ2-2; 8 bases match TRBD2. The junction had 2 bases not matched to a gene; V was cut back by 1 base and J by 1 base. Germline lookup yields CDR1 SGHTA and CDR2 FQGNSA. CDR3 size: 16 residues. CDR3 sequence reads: CASSLVAGWNTGELFF. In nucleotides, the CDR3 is TGTGCCAGCAGCTTAGTAGCGGGGTGGAACACCGGGGAGCTGTTTTTT. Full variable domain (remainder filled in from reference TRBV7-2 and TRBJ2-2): GAGVSQSPSNKVTEKGKDVELRCDPISGHTALYWYRQSLGQGLEFLIYFQGNSAPDKSGLPSDRFSAERTGGSVSTLTIQRTQQEDSAVYLCASSLVAGWNTGELFFGEGSRLTVL.

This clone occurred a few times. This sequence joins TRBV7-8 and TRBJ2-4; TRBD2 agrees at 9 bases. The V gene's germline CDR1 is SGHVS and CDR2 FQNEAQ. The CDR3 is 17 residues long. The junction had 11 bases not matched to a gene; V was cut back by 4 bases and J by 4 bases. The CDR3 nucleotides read TGTGCCAGCAGCTGGGGTAGCGGGAGCGGTTGGAAAAACATTCAGTACTTC. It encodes CASSWGSGSGWKNIQYF.

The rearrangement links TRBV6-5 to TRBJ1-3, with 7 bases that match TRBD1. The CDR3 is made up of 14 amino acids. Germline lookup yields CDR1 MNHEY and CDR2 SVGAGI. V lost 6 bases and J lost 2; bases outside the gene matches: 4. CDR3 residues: CASSTGTAGNTIYF. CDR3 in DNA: TGTGCCAGCAGCACCGGGACAGCTGGAAACACCATATATTTT.

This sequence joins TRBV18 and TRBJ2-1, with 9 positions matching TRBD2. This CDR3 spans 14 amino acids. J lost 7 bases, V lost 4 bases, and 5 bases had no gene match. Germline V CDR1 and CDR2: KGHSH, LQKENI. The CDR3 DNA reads TGTGCCAGCTCACTAGCGGGAGATAGGAATGAGCAGTTCTTC. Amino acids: CASSLAGDRNEQFF.

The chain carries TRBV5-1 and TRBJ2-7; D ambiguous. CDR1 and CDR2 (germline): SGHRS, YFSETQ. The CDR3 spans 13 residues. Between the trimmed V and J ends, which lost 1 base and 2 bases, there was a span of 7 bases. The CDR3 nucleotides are TGCGCCAGCAGCTTGTACATAACCTACGAGCAGTACTTC. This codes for CASSLYITYEQYF.